This passage covers 25 T cell receptor beta chains from one sample sequenced in a study of CD8 T cells in Susac syndrome. An input of about 0.45 to 1 ug of RNA was subjected to reverse transcription using random hexamers. TCRdb redid the calling of the immunoSEQ multiplex PCR reads with MiXCR, one entry per CDR3 protein. The table lists about 69,000 distinct CDR3 sequences, roughly 90% of them singletons, with just over 0.5% in the top ten. Material for sequencing was CD8+ T cells from PBMCs. These receptors all come from a human donor with multiple sclerosis.

The gene calls are TRBV7-9 and TRBJ2-1; no firm D call. With 5 bases removed from V and 5 bases from J, the gap between germline ends came to 19 bases. The CDR3 is 16 residues long. Looked up from germline, CDR1 is SEHNR and CDR2 is FQNEAQ (reference sequence). CDR3 bases: TGTGCCAGCAGCCTAAGGTTGGGGTTGGAAGACAATGAGCAGTTCTTC. Translating gives CASSLRLGLEDNEQFF. The full variable domain, rest sourced from reference TRBV7-9 and TRBJ2-1, is DTGVSQNPRHKITKRGQNVTFRCDPISEHNRLYWYRQTLGQGPEFLTYFQNEAQLEKSRLLSDRFSAERPKGSFSTLEIQRTEQGDSAMYLCASSLRLGLEDNEQFFGPGTRLTVL.

This sequence joins TRBV6-2 or TRBV6-3 and TRBJ2-1, with 11 bases that match TRBD2. CDR3 length: 16 amino acids. Germline V gene data show CDR1 as MNHEY and CDR2 as SVGEGT. V trimming: 3 bases; J trimming: 5 bases; junction bases outside the gene matches: 6. The CDR3 loop is CASSYRLAGTDNEQFF. Written as DNA, the CDR3 is TGTGCCAGCAGTTATAGACTAGCGGGGACAGACAATGAGCAGTTCTTC.

The CDR3 DNA reads TGTGCCAGCAGTTACTACAGGGGAAGCAATCAGCCCCAGCATTTT. It specifies CASSYYRGSNQPQHF. The chain uses TRBV6-5 and TRBJ1-5; TRBD1 matches at 7 bases. The germline CDR1 and CDR2 sequences are MNHEY and SVGAGI. V was pared by 1 base and J by 1 base, with 1 base of the junction left unmatched. This CDR3 is 15 amino acids long.

The genes are TRBV19 and TRBJ2-7; 7 bases agree with TRBD2. After removal of 7 bases from V and 5 bases from J, the junction contained 11 bases not matched to a gene. This CDR3 has 14 residues. Germline lookup yields CDR1 LNHDA and CDR2 SQIVND (reference sequence). The CDR3 DNA sequence: TGTGCCAGTACCCTCCGGGGAGGGTTGGACGAGCAGTACTTC. Translation: CASTLRGGLDEQYF.

This clonotype was counted a single time. V gene TRBV20-1 combines with J gene TRBJ1-2, with a possible D match to TRBD1 (5 bases). V was cut by 1 base and J by 2 bases, with 17 bases left in between. There are 16 residues in the CDR3. CDR1 and CDR2 (germline): DFQATT, SNEGSKA (reference sequence). Here the CDR3 reads CSARVQLGTENYGYTF. The CDR3 DNA reads as TGCAGTGCTAGAGTCCAATTAGGGACCGAGAACTATGGCTACACCTTC.

V is TRBV29-1 and J is TRBJ2-5, with TRBD1 matching over 9 bases. This CDR3 comprises 16 residues. Germline trimming cut 3 bases from V and 5 bases from J; bases unmatched to any gene: 13. Germline lookup yields CDR1 SQVTM and CDR2 ANQGSEA. For the CDR3, the DNA is TGCAGCGTTGAGGGGGGGGACAGGGATCCCCCGGAGACCCAGTACTTC. This codes for CSVEGGDRDPPETQYF.

V and J are TRBV7-9 and TRBJ2-5; possibly TRBD2 for D (5 bases). The V gene lost 0 bases and the J gene lost 5 bases, with 13 bases spanning the gap. This CDR3 spans 15 amino acids. Germline lookup yields CDR1 SEHNR and CDR2 FQNEAQ (reference sequence). The CDR3 spells CASSLASGWLETQYF. Written as DNA, the CDR3 is TGTGCCAGCAGCTTAGCAAGCGGATGGTTGGAGACCCAGTACTTC.

A few counts support this clonotype. The J gene is TRBJ2-5, the V gene TRBV27; 7 nucleotides agree with TRBD2. Unmatched junction bases numbered 3, after V lost 3 bases and J lost 2 bases. CDR1 is MNHEY and CDR2 is SMNVEV in the germline V gene (reference sequence). CDR3 length equals 14 residues. DNA for the CDR3: TGTGCCAGCAGTTTGTTGGGGGGGCAAGAGACCCAGTACTTC. It codes for CASSLLGGQETQYF.

This chain joins TRBV20-1 and TRBJ2-3; either TRBD1 or TRBD2 may fit D (6 bases each). This CDR3 is 13 amino acids long. Germline assignment: CDR1 DFQATT and CDR2 SNEGSKA (reference sequence). Trimming removed 1 base at V and 6 bases at J, with 11 bases between. For the CDR3, the DNA is TGCAGTGCTAGAGCGGGGGCCCCGGATACGCAGTATTTT. Its translation: CSARAGAPDTQYF.

There are a few counts of this clonotype. This chain uses TRBV6-2 or TRBV6-3 with TRBJ2-1, with a possible D match to TRBD2 (6 bases). The CDR3 is 15 residues long. Germline assignment: CDR1 MNHEY and CDR2 SVGEGT. V lost 5 bases and J 8 bases, leaving 19 bases between the germline ends. As DNA, the CDR3 is TGTGCCAGCAGTATTGTGACTAGTTATTTCCATGAGCAGTTCTTC. This sequence encodes CASSIVTSYFHEQFF.

The chain couples TRBV5-1 to TRBJ2-2; 9 nucleotides line up with TRBD2. CDR3 length: 16 residues. Germline CDR1 and CDR2: SGHRS and YFSETQ. Losses at the gene ends were 0 bases for V and 5 bases for J; bases not matched to a gene: 5. The CDR3 sequence: CASSLGGTSRTGELFF. The CDR3 DNA is TGCGCCAGCAGCTTGGGGGGGACTAGCAGGACCGGGGAGCTGTTTTTT.

This sequence joins TRBV27 and TRBJ2-7; 11 bases are a match to TRBD1. Losses at the gene ends were 7 bases for V and 3 bases for J; bases not matched to a gene: 2. From germline, CDR1 is MNHEY and CDR2 SMNVEV (reference sequence). CDR3 size: 13 residues. CDR3 loop: CASTGQGDYEQYF. The CDR3 DNA reads as TGTGCCAGCACGGGACAGGGGGACTACGAGCAGTACTTC.

The chain combines TRBV7-8 with TRBJ2-3; D is perhaps TRBD1 or TRBD2 (5 bases each). Germline V gene sequence: CDR1 SGHVS, CDR2 FQNEAQ. V was cut by 4 bases and J by 2 bases, with 13 bases left in between. The CDR3 runs 15 residues. The CDR3 DNA reads TGTGCCAGCAGCTCCCCTTTGGGGGACACAGATACGCAGTATTTT. Protein sequence: CASSSPLGDTDTQYF.

V is TRBV12-5 and J is TRBJ1-1; D gene unclear. V lost 2 bases and J 0 bases, leaving 4 bases between the germline ends. The CDR3 sequence is 13 residues long. Germline CDR1 is LGHNT and CDR2 is FRNRAP. CDR3 DNA sequence: TGTGCTAGTGGTTTGAACCTGAACACTGAAGCTTTCTTT. It translates to CASGLNLNTEAFF.

This sequence joins TRBV3-1 and TRBJ2-5, with 16 bases aligning to TRBD2. V gave up 6 bases and J gave up 4 bases; unmatched junction bases: 14. CDR1 and CDR2 from the germline V gene are LGHDT and YNNKEL (reference sequence). The CDR3 extends over 19 amino acids. CDR3 nucleotides: TGTGCCAGCAGTCCTGGCGGCAGGGGACTAGCGGGAGGGGGAGAGACCCAGTACTTC. This gives the protein CASSPGGRGLAGGGETQYF.

This clonotype has only a few counts. The chain links TRBV7-2 to TRBJ2-3, with D uncertain. V was pared by 3 bases and J by 4 bases, with 5 bases between. Germline loops: CDR1 SGHTA, CDR2 FQGNSA. This CDR3 has 12 amino acids. In nucleotides, the CDR3 is TGTGCCAGCAGCTTGTTGCCAGATACGCAGTATTTT. Amino acids: CASSLLPDTQYF.

V usage is TRBV5-4 and J usage is TRBJ2-7, with 7 bases that match TRBD2. Germline loops: CDR1 SGHNT, CDR2 YYREEE (reference sequence). CDR3 length: 15 residues. The ends lost 4 bases at V and 3 bases at J; junction bases unmatched: 10. The CDR3 loop reads CASSPGRGPGYEQYF. CDR3 DNA: TGTGCCAGCAGCCCTGGGAGGGGTCCTGGCTACGAGCAGTACTTC. Variable domain in full (rest from reference TRBV5-4 and TRBJ2-7): ETGVTQSPTHLIKTRGQQVTLRCSSQSGHNTVSWYQQALGQGPQFIFQYYREEENGRGNFPPRFSGLQFPNYSSELNVNALELDDSALYLCASSPGRGPGYEQYFGPGTRLTVT.

The V gene is TRBV27, the J gene TRBJ2-2; no clear D. Germline loops: CDR1 MNHEY, CDR2 SMNVEV (reference sequence). CDR3 length equals 17 residues. V shed 3 bases and J shed 0 bases, with 14 bases lying between them. This CDR3 is CASSLDYWTANTGELFF. The CDR3 DNA sequence: TGTGCCAGCAGTTTGGATTATTGGACGGCGAACACCGGGGAGCTGTTTTTT.

The chain has TRBV18 and TRBJ1-5; D remains unclear. Germline CDR1 and CDR2: KGHSH and LQKENI. V lost 6 bases to trimming and J lost 7 bases, with 16 bases between them. There are 14 residues in the CDR3. CDR3 nucleotide sequence: TGTGCCAGCTCCGACCGGGTTATCGGGCAGCCCCAGCATTTT. Its protein product is CASSDRVIGQPQHF.

The rearrangement uses TRBV27 and TRBJ2-1, with 12 nucleotides matching TRBD2. Germline V gene sequence: CDR1 MNHEY, CDR2 SMNVEV (reference sequence). Unmatched junction bases numbered 3, after V lost 6 bases and J lost 6 bases. The CDR3 consists of 14 residues. The CDR3 loop is CASSPGLAGNEQFF. As DNA, the CDR3 is TGTGCCAGCAGCCCGGGACTAGCGGGCAATGAGCAGTTCTTC.

This sequence joins TRBV30 and TRBJ2-7; the D gene is possibly TRBD1 (6 bases). Germline V lookup: CDR1 GTSNPN, CDR2 SVGIG (reference sequence). V lost 1 base and J lost 2, with 18 bases in between. This CDR3 has 16 residues. CDR3 DNA sequence: TGTGCCTGGAGTGGAAGGGGACATTCATTCCCCTACGAGCAGTACTTC. Residues: CAWSGRGHSFPYEQYF.

V gene TRBV7-9 combines with J gene TRBJ2-1, with D hard to call. This CDR3 has 12 amino acids. The V end was cut by 5 bases, the J end by 7 bases, with 9 bases between. CDR1 and CDR2 (germline): SEHNR, FQNEAQ (reference sequence). The CDR3 sequence: CASSETENEQFF. CDR3 coding DNA: TGTGCCAGCAGCGAGACCGAAAATGAGCAGTTCTTC.

This clonotype was recorded only once. V gene TRBV27 combines with J gene TRBJ1-1, with 8 bases matching TRBD1. CDR1 is MNHEY and CDR2 is SMNVEV in the germline V gene (reference sequence). V dropped 2 bases and J dropped 4; count of bases not matched to a gene: 6. This CDR3 contains 15 residues. The CDR3 DNA sequence: TGTGCCAGCAGTTTAAGGGGGGGACAGGCCACTGAAGCTTTCTTT. Translation: CASSLRGGQATEAFF.

The chain uses TRBV7-6 and TRBJ2-7; D is unclear. Germline V gene sequence: CDR1 SGHVS, CDR2 FNYEAQ. This CDR3 has 13 amino acids. V was trimmed by 5 bases and J by 3 bases, leaving 11 bases between them. The DNA of the CDR3 is TGTGCCAGCAGCCGCGAGGTCAACTACGAGCAGTACTTC. Translated, it gives CASSREVNYEQYF.

The chain combines TRBV27 with TRBJ2-7; 7 nucleotides align to TRBD2. The CDR3 runs to 13 residues. With 5 bases clipped from V and 4 bases from J, the junction kept 5 bases outside the gene matches. Germline loops: CDR1 MNHEY, CDR2 SMNVEV (reference sequence). Here the CDR3 DNA reads TGTGCCAGCAGTGGACGGGGAGGGTACGAGCAGTACTTC. Its protein is CASSGRGGYEQYF.